This TCR beta chain was identified during a study of graft-versus-host responses after intestinal transplantation. Study context: Recipients across the board were started on anti-thymocyte globulin induction, then kept on tacrolimus and steroids for around three years.

The germline V gene has CDR1 MNHEY and CDR2 SMNVEV (reference sequence). The CDR3 totals 14 residues. Trimming took 5 bases from V and 1 from J; bases not matched to a gene: 2. As for this clone: The antigen remains unidentified.

Points from the study as a whole: Those patients showing graft-donor T cell macrochimerism displayed high graft-versus-host to host-versus-graft clonal ratios in allografts.

Generated by immunoSEQ multiplex PCR, the TCRdb table keeps only in-frame clones and is missing some. The data contain more than 20,000 clones, 85% to 90% of them singletons. V gene TRBV27 combines with J gene TRBJ1-1; TRBD1 matches at 9 bases. This TCR was recovered from a human patient who received an intestinal transplant, so some T cells may come from the graft donor. The sequences come from PBMCs, collected more than 64 days after intestinal transplantation. The CDR3 protein is CASSPDRGNTEAFF. The CDR3 DNA sequence: TGTGCCAGCAGTCCGGACAGGGGGAACACTGAAGCTTTCTTT.